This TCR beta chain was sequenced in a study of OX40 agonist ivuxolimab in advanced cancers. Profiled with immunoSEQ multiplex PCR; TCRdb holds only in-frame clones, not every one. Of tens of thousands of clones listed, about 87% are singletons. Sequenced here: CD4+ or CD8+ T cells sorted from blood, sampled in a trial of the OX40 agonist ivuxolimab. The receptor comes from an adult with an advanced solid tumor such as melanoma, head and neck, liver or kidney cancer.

In DNA, the CDR3 is TGCGCCAGCAGTAGAAGACCGAATCTAAATCAGCCCCAGCATTTT. It codes for CASSRRPNLNQPQHF. The chain combines TRBV23-1 with TRBJ1-5, with D unclear. TRBV23-1 is classed as an ORF, of uncertain function. The CDR3 spans 15 residues. V was pared by 5 bases and J by 4 bases, with 15 bases between.